Below are 20 T cell receptor beta chains sequenced from a single sample in a study of Ad26.COV2.S vaccination and SARS-CoV-2 variants. Treatment given: about 20 received Ad26.COV2.S at low or high dose, single or two shots; 5 received placebo; per-sample allocation not given. Samples analyzed were those drawn on day 63 after the first vaccine or placebo injection. Assay used: immunoSEQ multiplex PCR; TCRdb lists only in-frame clones, some missing. Among roughly 380,000 clones, around 90% were seen once, and the ten largest hold 3.4%. Source: peripheral blood, taken in a trial of Ad26.COV2.S vaccine versus placebo. The source of these receptors is a person aged 18-60 years who received the Ad26.COV2.S COVID-19 vaccine or a placebo.

The J gene is TRBJ2-7, the V gene TRBV27; D may match TRBD1 or TRBD2 (7 bases each). Germline CDR1 is MNHEY and CDR2 is SMNVEV (reference sequence). V gave up 4 bases and J gave up 0 bases, with 13 bases separating them. This CDR3 region has 15 residues. DNA of the CDR3: TGTGCCAGCAGTTATCAGGGGGGGGTCTCCTACGAGCAGTACTTC. Residues: CASSYQGGVSYEQYF.

The V call is TRBV12-5, the J call TRBJ2-4; D not certain. Trimming removed 0 bases from V and 7 bases from J, with 7 bases in between. The CDR3 spans 13 residues. In germline, CDR1 is LGHNT, CDR2 FRNRAP. The CDR3 reads CASGLVPPNIQYF. The DNA for the CDR3 is TGTGCTAGTGGTTTGGTACCCCCCAACATTCAGTACTTC.

In this sample, this clone turned up once. The V gene is TRBV27, the J gene TRBJ1-1; 7 nucleotides match TRBD1. V lost 5 bases, J lost 4 bases, and 4 bases stayed unmatched. Germline values: CDR1 MNHEY, CDR2 SMNVEV (reference sequence). The CDR3 covers 13 residues. In DNA, the CDR3 is TGTGCCAGCAGTCGGACAGGTATCACTGAAGCTTTCTTT. Protein product: CASSRTGITEAFF.

The chain uses TRBV30 and TRBJ1-6; no reliable D call. V dropped 5 bases and J dropped 3 bases, with 8 bases sitting between them. This CDR3 has 13 residues. Germline V gene sequence: CDR1 GTSNPN, CDR2 SVGIG (reference sequence). CDR3 amino acids: CAWGPFYNSPLHF. As DNA, the CDR3 is TGTGCCTGGGGGCCCTTCTATAATTCACCCCTCCACTTT.

The chain recombines TRBV20-1 with TRBJ1-1; D gene ambiguous. Germline CDR1 reads DFQATT; CDR2 reads SNEGSKA (reference sequence). V lost 0 bases to trimming and J lost 11 bases, with 10 bases between them. CDR3 size: 11 residues. The CDR3 DNA follows: TGCAGTGCTAGAGAAGGGCAGCGGGCTTTCTTT. It yields the protein CSAREGQRAFF.

The chain has TRBV21-1 and TRBJ1-1. TRBV21-1 is designated a pseudogene. The CDR3 length is 11 residues. The CDR3 sequence is CASSKLGKAFF. The DNA for the CDR3 is TGTGCCAGCAGCAAATTGGGGAAAGCTTTCTTT.

V usage is TRBV6-6 and J usage is TRBJ1-1, with a tentative D call TRBD1 (6 bases). Trimming stripped 6 bases from V and 4 bases from J, with 12 bases between. CDR3 length equals 13 residues. The germline gives CDR1 MNHNY, CDR2 SVGAGI (reference sequence). For the CDR3, the DNA is TGTGCCAGCAGACTGGGGGCGGGCACTGAAGCTTTCTTT. It codes for CASRLGAGTEAFF.

This clone was detected only a few times. This sequence joins TRBV2 and TRBJ1-4; a possible D gene is TRBD1 (5 bases). The V end lost 6 bases, the J end lost 6 bases, and 11 bases lay between the germline ends. The CDR3 extends over 13 amino acids. Germline V gives CDR1 SNHLY, CDR2 FYNNEI. The CDR3 DNA follows: TGTGCCAGCAGAAGGGACGTAGATGAAAAACTGTTTTTT. Translated, it gives CASRRDVDEKLFF.

This clone occurred a few times. The chain recombines TRBV15 with TRBJ2-7, with 8 nucleotides matching TRBD1. V trimming: 4 bases; J trimming: 4 bases; junction bases outside the gene matches: 6. Per germline, CDR1 LNHNV and CDR2 YYDKDF (reference sequence). This CDR3 region has 14 residues. The CDR3 coding sequence is TGTGCCACCAGCAAGGGGACAGGTAATTACGAGCAGTACTTC. Protein sequence: CATSKGTGNYEQYF.

The gene calls are TRBV5-1 and TRBJ1-1; D unresolved. The CDR3 runs 17 residues. Trimming stripped 0 bases from V and 3 bases from J, with 18 bases between. Germline V gene data show CDR1 as SGHRS and CDR2 as YFSETQ. The CDR3 region is CASSLASVGLKDTEAFF. CDR3 DNA: TGCGCCAGCAGCTTGGCTTCGGTGGGGTTGAAGGACACTGAAGCTTTCTTT.

The chain recombines TRBV29-1 with TRBJ1-2; D is uncertain. The CDR3 is 10 residues long. The V end lost 4 bases, the J end lost 6 bases, and 6 bases lay between the germline ends. From germline, CDR1 is SQVTM and CDR2 ANQGSEA. CDR3 amino acids: CSVGRDGYTF. The CDR3 nucleotides read TGCAGCGTTGGTAGGGATGGCTACACCTTC. The variable domain in full, with the rest retrieved from reference TRBV29-1 and TRBJ1-2, is SAVISQKPSRDICQRGTSLTIQCQVDSQVTMMFWYRQQPGQSLTLIATANQGSEATYESGFVIDKFPISRPNLTFSTLTVSNMSPEDSSIYLCSVGRDGYTFGSGTRLTVV.

This clone appeared once. This chain links TRBV6-5 with TRBJ1-3; 7 bases are a match to TRBD1. Germline trimming cut 5 bases from V and 0 bases from J; bases unmatched to any gene: 1. The V gene's germline CDR1 is MNHEY and CDR2 SVGAGI. This CDR3 has 14 residues. The CDR3 coding sequence is TGTGCCAGCAGTCGACAGGGCTCTGGAAACACCATATATTTT. Amino acid sequence: CASSRQGSGNTIYF.

This clone was found a few times. The V and J genes are TRBV6-5 and TRBJ1-5; TRBD1 is a possible D gene (6 bases). The CDR3 loop spans 14 amino acids. The V gene lost 6 bases and the J gene lost 4 bases, with 13 bases spanning the gap. Germline V gives CDR1 MNHEY, CDR2 SVGAGI. For the CDR3, the DNA is TGTGCCAGCAGCCGATACCAGGGGAATCAGCCCCAGCATTTT. The encoded protein is CASSRYQGNQPQHF.

The chain combines TRBV6-1 with TRBJ1-1; 8 nucleotides line up with TRBD1. V lost 3 bases, J lost 5 bases, and 14 bases stayed unmatched. Germline loops: CDR1 MNHNS, CDR2 SASEGT. The CDR3 contains 17 residues. In DNA form, the CDR3 reads TGTGCCAGCAGTGATAAGGTCCAGGGGGCTATGGGGACTGAAGCTTTCTTT. Residues: CASSDKVQGAMGTEAFF.

V is TRBV6-5 and J is TRBJ1-2; D is unresolved. Germline CDR1 and CDR2: MNHEY and SVGAGI. V shed 2 bases and J shed 8 bases, with 9 bases lying between them. The CDR3 has 12 residues. The CDR3 loop reads CASSYGVGGYTF. CDR3 DNA: TGTGCCAGCAGTTACGGGGTCGGGGGCTACACCTTC.

This chain connects TRBV6-2 or TRBV6-3 to TRBJ1-1; possibly TRBD1 for D (6 bases). The V end was cut by 2 bases, the J end by 1 base, with 8 bases between. The germline CDR1 and CDR2 sequences are MNHEY and SVGEGT. The CDR3 has 14 amino acids. The CDR3 DNA follows: TGTGCCAGCAGTTACAGGGGGGAGAACACTGAAGCTTTCTTT. Protein sequence: CASSYRGENTEAFF.

The chain recombines TRBV4-3 with TRBJ1-1; D possibly corresponds to TRBD1 (5 bases). The CDR3 is 18 residues long. Germline CDR1 reads LGHNA; CDR2 reads YSLEER. V dropped 1 base and J dropped 1 base, with 19 bases sitting between them. DNA for the CDR3: TGCGCCAGCAGCCAAGTTTATGCCTTGGGACGGCGGAACACTGAAGCTTTCTTT. Amino acid sequence: CASSQVYALGRRNTEAFF.

The chain is built from TRBV10-3 and TRBJ1-5, with 7 bases matching TRBD1. J was trimmed by 4 bases and V by 0 bases; bases with no gene match: 3. Germline V lookup: CDR1 ENHRY, CDR2 SYGVKD. The CDR3 runs 15 residues. CDR3 loop: CAISESRDSNQPQHF. As DNA, the CDR3 is TGTGCCATCAGTGAGTCCCGGGACAGTAATCAGCCCCAGCATTTT.

Only a few counts were recorded for this clone. The chain has TRBV5-1 and TRBJ1-2; 10 bases are shared with TRBD1. Per the germline V gene, CDR1 is SGHRS and CDR2 is YFSETQ. Losses at the gene ends were 7 bases for V and 7 bases for J; bases not matched to a gene: 4. This CDR3 is 12 amino acids long. CDR3 amino acids: CASSWTGGGYTF. In nucleotides, the CDR3 is TGCGCCAGCTCGTGGACAGGGGGTGGCTACACCTTC. Full variable domain (remainder filled in from reference TRBV5-1 and TRBJ1-2): KAGVTQTPRYLIKTRGQQVTLSCSPISGHRSVSWYQQTPGQGLQFLFEYFSETQRNKGNFPGRFSGRQFSNSRSEMNVSTLELGDSALYLCASSWTGGGYTFGSGTRLTVV.

This clone appeared a few times. V usage is TRBV3-1 (or the pseudogene TRBV3-2) and J usage is TRBJ1-5; TRBD1 is a possible D gene (6 bases). Trimming shortened V by 0 bases and J by 6 bases, and 12 bases separated the two germline ends. The CDR3 is made up of 15 amino acids. CDR1 LGHDT and CDR2 YNNKEL come from the germline V gene (reference sequence). This CDR3 is CASSQDGAGAQPQHF. CDR3 DNA sequence: TGTGCCAGCAGCCAAGATGGTGCAGGGGCTCAGCCCCAGCATTTT.